Many counts were recorded for the clone carrying this TCR beta chain. TCR beta CDR3 regions were amplified from RNA. HTBI primers drove first-round RT-PCR of the TCR CDR3. TCRdb processed the multiplex PCR reads anew with MiXCR; each CDR3 protein has one entry. The repertoire holds roughly 250,000 distinct CDR3 sequences, approximately 23% seen once, with over 55% in the top ten. In making diagnoses, clinical symptoms, serum thyroxine and TRAb, thyroid ultrasound and orbital computed tomography were all used. The data were taken from a study of T cells in Graves' hyperthyroidism and ophthalmopathy. Germline CDR1 is MRHNA and CDR2 is SNTAGT. CDR3 length: 15 amino acids. The V end lost 3 bases, the J end lost 0 bases, and 9 bases lay between the germline ends.

Sequencing used blood. This clonotype was sampled from a man aged 30 to 45 with Graves' ophthalmopathy. The V gene is TRBV6-4, the J gene TRBJ2-1, with D unresolved. CDR3 loop: CASSEGGTSYNEQFF. The CDR3 DNA sequence: TGTGCCAGCAGTGAAGGCGGAACCTCCTACAATGAGCAGTTCTTC.